One and the same sample provided the 26 T cell receptor beta chains below, sequenced in a study of spatial heterogeneity in lung cancer. One entry per CDR3 protein results from TCRdb running MiXCR on the 5' RACE reads. The sample lists 49,000 or so distinct CDR3 sequences; 12% were seen once. Time point in this sample: blood at routine non-recurrence follow-up after resection. Sequencing used PBMCs, obtained at follow-up. Every receptor here comes from a male donor with early-stage non-small cell lung cancer.

This clonotype was detected ten times or more. This chain connects TRBV29-1 to TRBJ2-2; TRBD2 matches 13 bases. The V and J ends lost 5 bases and 4 bases, in that order; junction bases with no gene match: 7. CDR1 and CDR2 (germline): SQVTM, ANQGSEA. The CDR3 covers 16 residues. The CDR3 DNA sequence: TGCAGCGTTTCCGGGACTAGCGGGGTTATCACCGGGGAGCTGTTTTTT. Translated, it gives CSVSGTSGVITGELFF.

The CDR3 nucleotides read TGCAGTGCTAGAGATCAGGGAAGGGCGGGCGAGACCCAGTACTTC. Its translation: CSARDQGRAGETQYF. The chain combines TRBV20-1 with TRBJ2-5; D assignment may be TRBD1 or TRBD2 (5 bases each). The CDR3 length is 15 residues. With 0 bases removed from V and 5 bases from J, the gap between germline ends came to 16 bases. Germline CDR1 and CDR2: DFQATT and SNEGSKA (reference sequence).

This clonotype was counted at least ten times. This chain joins TRBV5-4 and TRBJ2-7; TRBD2 matches 8 bases. Germline assignment: CDR1 SGHNT and CDR2 YYREEE (reference sequence). V gave up 3 bases and J gave up 4 bases; unmatched junction bases: 9. The CDR3 spans 15 residues. The CDR3 DNA follows: TGTGCCAGCAGCTCCCGGGCCAGCGGGAGTTACGAGCAGTACTTC. Translating gives CASSSRASGSYEQYF.

This clonotype was observed many times. The gene calls are TRBV23-1 and TRBJ1-4, with TRBD1 as a possible D gene (6 bases). TRBV23-1 counts as an open reading frame of uncertain function. The CDR3 loop spans 17 amino acids. V dropped 0 bases and J dropped 0 bases, with 11 bases sitting between them. In DNA, the CDR3 is TGCGCCAGCAGTCAATCGTACAGGGATGCAACTAATGAAAAACTGTTTTTT. Protein sequence: CASSQSYRDATNEKLFF.

This clonotype has a count of ten or more. Compared with germline, one end of the junction differs, possibly owing to a read error. This sequence joins TRBV29-1 and TRBJ2-7; TRBD1 aligns across 10 bases. Per germline, CDR1 SQVTM and CDR2 ANQGSEA. This CDR3 region has 11 residues. Here the CDR3 DNA reads TGCAGCGTTGGCAAAGGACAGGGGGACACATTC. This sequence encodes CSVGKGQGDTF.

The CDR3, as DNA: TGTGCCAGCAGCTTAGCGGTAGGGTTGGGTACTGAAGCTTTCTTT. It translates to CASSLAVGLGTEAFF. This rearrangement joins TRBV7-2 to TRBJ1-1; D remains unclear. The CDR3 runs 15 residues. CDR1 is SGHTA, CDR2 FQGNSA, per germline. The germline V and J ends were trimmed by 0 bases and 5 bases, with 13 bases remaining between them.

This clonotype was detected many times. The rearrangement links TRBV5-5 to TRBJ1-1; possible D gene TRBD1, 5 bases. Looked up from germline, CDR1 is SGHKS and CDR2 is YYEKEE (reference sequence). This CDR3 has 13 residues. V dropped 3 bases and J dropped 11 bases, with 17 bases sitting between them. CDR3: CASSSAPSGGAFF. The DNA for the CDR3 is TGTGCCAGCAGCTCGGCCCCTTCGGGGGGGGCTTTCTTT.

This clonotype was detected ten times or more. The chain is built from TRBV6-1 and TRBJ1-5, with a tentative D call TRBD1 (5 bases). The CDR3 is 15 amino acids. Germline CDR1 MNHNS, CDR2 SASEGT. Trimming took off 2 bases at V and 5 bases at J, with 13 bases between the two ends. CDR3 nucleotides: TGTGCCAGCAGTGAAAGTCAGGGAGGGGATCAGCCCCAGCATTTT. Translating it yields CASSESQGGDQPQHF.

V usage is TRBV20-1 and J usage is TRBJ2-1, with TRBD2 matching 7 bases. CDR3 size: 16 residues. Losses at the gene ends were 0 bases for V and 0 bases for J; bases not matched to a gene: 5. Germline loops: CDR1 DFQATT, CDR2 SNEGSKA (reference sequence). The CDR3 sequence: CSARDWAGDSYNEQFF. CDR3 nucleotide sequence: TGCAGTGCTAGAGATTGGGCGGGAGACTCCTACAATGAGCAGTTCTTC.

This clonotype was recorded many times. The chain has TRBV18 and TRBJ2-2; the D is unclear. This CDR3 contains 15 residues. Germline CDR1 KGHSH, CDR2 LQKENI. Trimming stripped 5 bases from V and 0 bases from J, with 10 bases between. This chain's CDR3 is CASSFGRANTGELFF. The CDR3 bases are TGTGCCAGCTCATTTGGACGGGCGAACACCGGGGAGCTGTTTTTT.

The J gene is TRBJ2-3, the V gene TRBV27, with D perhaps TRBD1 (6 bases). The CDR3 loop spans 16 amino acids. Trimming left V 4 bases short and J 0 bases short, with 14 bases between. Per germline, CDR1 MNHEY and CDR2 SMNVEV (reference sequence). In nucleotides, the CDR3 is TGTGCCAGCAGTTCCCGGGACACCACTAGCACAGATACGCAGTATTTT. Its translation is CASSSRDTTSTDTQYF.

The rearrangement uses TRBV7-9 and TRBJ1-4; D remains ambiguous. The V end lost 4 bases, the J end lost 4 bases, and 7 bases lay between the germline ends. Germline values: CDR1 SEHNR, CDR2 FQNEAQ (reference sequence). This CDR3 has 13 amino acids. CDR3 loop: CASSSTGNEKLFF. The CDR3, as DNA: TGTGCCAGCAGCTCGACGGGTAATGAAAAACTGTTTTTT.

This clonotype was recorded at least ten times. The V call is TRBV12-3 or TRBV12-4, the J call TRBJ1-1; 10 nucleotides line up with TRBD1. V dropped 7 bases and J dropped 5; count of bases not matched to a gene: 7. The CDR3 extends over 14 amino acids. Here the CDR3 DNA reads TGTGCCAGCAACGCCGGGACAGGGGTGACTGAAGCTTTCTTT. The encoded protein is CASNAGTGVTEAFF.

This clonotype was recorded at least ten times. The rearrangement links TRBV10-3 to TRBJ1-4; 7 bases align to TRBD1. The CDR3 is 13 amino acids. Per germline, CDR1 ENHRY and CDR2 SYGVKD. With 6 bases clipped from V and 6 bases from J, the junction kept 4 bases outside the gene matches. For the CDR3, the DNA is TGTGCCATCAGACCGGGACAGCATGAAAAACTGTTTTTT. It encodes CAIRPGQHEKLFF.

The sample holds a few counts of this clonotype. The rearrangement joins TRBV7-2 to TRBJ1-5, with D uncertain. The CDR3 length is 14 residues. Germline V CDR1 and CDR2: SGHTA, FQGNSA. V was clipped by 2 bases and J by 7 bases, with 12 bases between them. CDR3 amino acids: CASSLRGYGQPQHF. CDR3 nucleotides: TGTGCCAGCAGCTTACGGGGATACGGCCAGCCCCAGCATTTT.

This clonotype has ten or more counts. The rearrangement joins TRBV7-2 to TRBJ2-7; no definite D call. This CDR3 has 11 residues. Germline-derived CDR1 and CDR2 are SGHTA and FQGNSA. V was shortened by 5 bases and J by 0 bases, with 2 bases between the two germline ends. CDR3 nucleotide sequence: TGTGCCAGCAGCCTCTCCTACGAGCAGTACTTC. It codes for CASSLSYEQYF.

This clonotype was found many times. CDR3: CASSSQGGPYEQYF. CDR3 in DNA: TGTGCCAGCAGCTCCCAGGGAGGGCCCTACGAGCAGTACTTC. The chain recombines TRBV7-8 with TRBJ2-7; 7 bases agree with TRBD2. The V gene end was trimmed by 4 bases and the J gene end by 2 bases; junction bases not matched to a gene: 5. Looked up from germline, CDR1 is SGHVS and CDR2 is FQNEAQ. The CDR3 contains 14 residues. Looking up the rest from reference TRBV7-8 and TRBJ2-7 gives the full variable domain: GAGVSQSPRYKVAKRGQDVALRCDPISGHVSLFWYQQALGQGPEFLTYFQNEAQLDKSGLPSDRFFAERPEGSVSTLKIQRTQQEDSAVYLCASSSQGGPYEQYFGPGTRLTVT.

The chain joins TRBV5-1 to TRBJ2-1; D gene unclear. This CDR3 is built from 13 residues. Germline CDR1 reads SGHRS; CDR2 reads YFSETQ. V was cut by 2 bases and J by 5 bases, with 8 bases left in between. CDR3 protein: CASSFNWNNEQFF. The CDR3 DNA reads as TGCGCCAGCAGCTTTAACTGGAACAATGAGCAGTTCTTC.

This clonotype has ten or more counts. This chain links TRBV20-1 with TRBJ2-5; D uncertain. Germline assignment: CDR1 DFQATT and CDR2 SNEGSKA (reference sequence). The CDR3 spans 14 residues. V dropped 0 bases and J dropped 0 bases, with 8 bases sitting between them. The CDR3 nucleotides are TGCAGTGCTAGAGATCGTCAGTACCAAGAGACCCAGTACTTC. Translation gives CSARDRQYQETQYF.

V gene TRBV20-1 combines with J gene TRBJ1-3; 7 bases align to TRBD1. The CDR3 has 15 residues. Looked up from germline, CDR1 is DFQATT and CDR2 is SNEGSKA (reference sequence). Trimming removed 0 bases from V and 4 bases from J; junction bases left unmatched: 6. The CDR3 here is CSARDGGQIGNTIYF. As DNA, the CDR3 is TGCAGTGCTAGAGATGGGGGACAGATCGGAAACACCATATATTTT.

The V and J genes are TRBV5-1 and TRBJ2-7; tentatively, D is TRBD1 or TRBD2 (5 bases each). The CDR3 totals 16 residues. Looked up from germline, CDR1 is SGHRS and CDR2 is YFSETQ. Trimming left V 4 bases short and J 3 bases short, with 20 bases between. The CDR3 is CASSPNPGPLDYEQYF. The CDR3 bases are TGCGCCAGCAGCCCAAATCCGGGACCCCTGGACTACGAGCAGTACTTC. The whole variable domain, filled in from reference TRBV5-1 and TRBJ2-7, reads KAGVTQTPRYLIKTRGQQVTLSCSPISGHRSVSWYQQTPGQGLQFLFEYFSETQRNKGNFPGRFSGRQFSNSRSEMNVSTLELGDSALYLCASSPNPGPLDYEQYFGPGTRLTVT.

In its sample, this clonotype was seen many times. In DNA form, the CDR3 reads TGTGCCAGCAGCCCAGGAGGTGGCGGCACCGGGGAGCTGTTTTTT. Residues: CASSPGGGGTGELFF. The chain has TRBV7-3 and TRBJ2-2; D might be TRBD2 (5 bases). V was clipped by 5 bases and J by 4 bases, with 14 bases between them. This CDR3 comprises 15 residues. Germline lookup yields CDR1 SGHTA and CDR2 FQGTGA.

V usage is TRBV4-1 and J usage is TRBJ1-6; D gene uncertain. The CDR3 totals 14 residues. The germline V gene encodes CDR1 MGHRA and CDR2 YSYEKL. With 1 base removed from V and 9 bases from J, the gap between germline ends came to 10 bases. As DNA, the CDR3 is TGCGCCAGCAGCCAAGTTGGACGGATTTCACCCCTCCACTTT. Amino acid sequence: CASSQVGRISPLHF.

Ten or more counts support this clonotype. V and J are TRBV12-3 or TRBV12-4 and TRBJ1-4; D ambiguous. V dropped 4 bases and J dropped 8 bases, with 14 bases sitting between them. The CDR3 runs 14 residues. The CDR3 sequence is CASSSPRAWEKLFF. In DNA form, the CDR3 reads TGTGCCAGCAGTTCCCCACGGGCCTGGGAAAAACTGTTTTTT.

V usage is TRBV4-2 and J usage is TRBJ2-7; 9 positions agree with TRBD2. V gave up 4 bases and J gave up 4 bases; unmatched junction bases: 8. This CDR3 spans 15 amino acids. Germline V gene lookup returns CDR1 LGHNA and CDR2 YNFKEQ. This CDR3 reads CASSREIAGDYEQYF. The CDR3 DNA reads TGTGCCAGCAGCCGAGAAATAGCGGGGGATTACGAGCAGTACTTC.

This clonotype was recorded many times. J is TRBJ2-7 and V is TRBV18; D ambiguous. CDR1 and CDR2 (germline): KGHSH, LQKENI. V was cut by 3 bases and J by 2 bases, with 8 bases left in between. The CDR3 has 13 residues. The CDR3 is CASSPQAAYEQYF. CDR3 DNA: TGTGCCAGCTCACCCCAGGCGGCCTACGAGCAGTACTTC.